Listed here is a single T cell receptor (beta chain). This sample was taken from a study of early T cells in non-severe SARS-CoV-2 infection. Study background: The authors sequenced bulk RNA from unsorted whole blood, leaving chains unpaired.

Tagging with unique molecular identifiers was applied to individual cDNA molecules. TCRdb independently ran MiXCR on the 5' RACE reads; one entry per CDR3 protein. This sample has approximately 38,000 distinct CDR3 sequences; over 4% occur once, and the top ten carry 4.8%. The CDR3 is 15 residues long. Per germline, CDR1 SEHNR and CDR2 FQNEAQ (reference sequence). The ends were cut back, 5 bases at V and 0 bases at J, with 14 bases in the middle. The J gene is TRBJ2-7, the V gene TRBV7-9; D gene ambiguous. The sample taken for sequencing was whole blood. The source is an adult who was a healthcare worker with PCR-confirmed SARS-CoV-2 infection or an uninfected control (not recorded which). The CDR3 reads CASSHNWGTSYEQYF. The CDR3 region has the DNA TGTGCCAGCAGCCATAACTGGGGTACCTCCTACGAGCAGTACTTC.